Following are 19 T cell receptor beta chains from one sample sequenced in a study of blood T cells in healthy people across ages. Together with a sample-barcoded 5' primer, a J-beta primer mix was included in a second PCR lasting roughly 6 to 12 cycles. Each CDR3 protein gets one entry after TCRdb re-called the 5' RACE reads with MiXCR. This table has 780,000 or so distinct CDR3 sequences, roughly 50% appearing once. The sample consisted of blood. The source of these receptors is an elderly man in good health.

The chain combines TRBV27 with TRBJ2-7; D may be TRBD2 (5 bases). The J call may be mistaken, given a closer DNA end match to TRBJ2-1. The CDR3 extends over 12 amino acids. Looked up from germline, CDR1 is MNHEY and CDR2 is SMNVEV (reference sequence). For the CDR3, the DNA is TGTGCCAGCAGAGAGACTAACAATGAGCAGTTCTTC. It is translated as CASRETNNEQFF.

This clonotype was seen a few times. The chain uses TRBV10-1 and TRBJ2-3; 10 positions match TRBD2. Germline V gene lookup returns CDR1 WNHNN and CDR2 SYGVQD (reference sequence). Germline trimming cut 3 bases from V and 14 bases from J; bases unmatched to any gene: 14. The CDR3 loop spans 15 amino acids. The CDR3 DNA follows: TGCGCCAGCAGTGACGCTAGCGGGAGCGATCGATACGCGTATTTT. Protein sequence: CASSDASGSDRYAYF.

The V call is TRBV5-1, the J call TRBJ2-7, with D perhaps TRBD1 or TRBD2 (6 bases each). The CDR3 is 14 residues long. The V gene's germline CDR1 is SGHRS and CDR2 YFSETQ. V lost 3 bases and J 3 bases, leaving 13 bases between the germline ends. CDR3 protein: CASSWGDTNYEQYF. The CDR3 region has the DNA TGCGCCAGCAGCTGGGGGGACACCAACTACGAGCAGTACTTC.

This clonotype is a singleton in its sample. The rearrangement joins TRBV6-5 to TRBJ2-7; D tentatively fits TRBD1 or TRBD2 (6 bases each). The CDR3 runs 15 residues. The germline gives CDR1 MNHEY, CDR2 SVGAGI. Trimming shortened V by 2 bases and J by 4 bases, and 15 bases separated the two germline ends. CDR3 sequence (DNA): TGTGCCAGCAGTTACCTGGGGGGCGCGATGTACGAGCAGTACTTC. Translation gives CASSYLGGAMYEQYF.

This clonotype has a handful of counts. The rearrangement links TRBV6-1 to TRBJ2-5; D unresolved. The CDR3 has 12 amino acids. From germline, CDR1 is MNHNS and CDR2 SASEGT. V lost 5 bases to trimming and J lost 1 base, with 5 bases between them. The CDR3 spells CASSQSQETQYF. The CDR3, as DNA: TGTGCCAGCAGTCAGAGCCAAGAGACCCAGTACTTC.

V is TRBV5-1 and J is TRBJ1-2, with D maybe TRBD1 (6 bases). Trimming pared 2 bases from V and 7 bases from J, leaving 9 bases between. The V gene's germline CDR1 is SGHRS and CDR2 YFSETQ. The CDR3 runs to 12 residues. DNA for the CDR3: TGCGCCAGCAGCTTACCGGACAGTGGCTACACCTTC. As protein: CASSLPDSGYTF.

This clonotype showed up just once. This rearrangement joins TRBV6-5 to TRBJ2-1, with D unresolved. This CDR3 comprises 15 residues. CDR1 is MNHEY and CDR2 is SVGAGI in the germline V gene. V lost 6 bases and J lost 2, with 14 bases in between. CDR3 region: CASRRTERTYNEQFF. As DNA, the CDR3 is TGTGCCAGCAGGCGGACGGAGAGAACCTACAATGAGCAGTTCTTC.

The sample holds a few counts of this clonotype. V usage is TRBV5-1 and J usage is TRBJ2-3; TRBD2 aligns across 11 bases. This CDR3 has 16 residues. V shed 0 bases, J shed 14 bases, and the junction held 14 bases outside the gene matches. Germline-derived CDR1 and CDR2 are SGHRS and YFSETQ. In DNA, the CDR3 is TGCGCCAGCAGCTTGGCACTAGCGGGAGAATACAGATACGCGTATTTT. This gives the protein CASSLALAGEYRYAYF.

The chain uses TRBV6-2 or TRBV6-3 and TRBJ2-1, with 7 bases that match TRBD2. The V gene's germline CDR1 is MNHEY and CDR2 SVGEGT. V shed 2 bases and J 8 bases; nucleotides not matched to a gene: 9. CDR3 length: 15 amino acids. CDR3 sequence (DNA): TGTGCCAGCAGTTACAAGGCGGGAGAGTACTATGAGCAGTTCTTC. This gives the protein CASSYKAGEYYEQFF.

This chain uses TRBV29-1 with TRBJ2-1, with 11 bases fitting TRBD2. Germline V gene lookup returns CDR1 SQVTM and CDR2 ANQGSEA. The CDR3 is 17 amino acids. Trimming took 0 bases from V and 3 from J; bases not matched to a gene: 7. CDR3 amino acids: CSVEDTELAGVYNEQFF. CDR3 nucleotides: TGCAGCGTTGAAGATACGGAACTAGCGGGAGTCTACAATGAGCAGTTCTTC.

The rearrangement links TRBV24-1 to TRBJ1-2; TRBD1 aligns across 8 bases. CDR1 is KGHDR and CDR2 is SFDVKD in the germline V gene. This CDR3 spans 13 amino acids. Unmatched junction bases numbered 5, after V lost 6 bases and J lost 6 bases. CDR3 DNA: TGTGCCACCAGTAAAGGACAGGGCCATGGCTACACCTTC. Protein: CATSKGQGHGYTF.

This clonotype was detected a few times. The chain recombines TRBV28 with TRBJ2-7, with no clear D. Germline V CDR1 and CDR2: MDHEN, SYDVKM. The CDR3 spans 13 residues. V was shortened by 10 bases and J by 6 bases, with 19 bases between the two germline ends. CDR3 DNA sequence: TGTGCCACCGTTAGGGATGTCCTTGCCGAGCAGTACTTC. Translated: CATVRDVLAEQYF.

For this clonotype: At one boundary the junction diverges from the germline segment, which might be a read error. This CDR3 reads CGVGIDEQFF. For the CDR3, the DNA is TGTGGAGTGGGCATAGATGAGCAGTTCTTC. This sequence joins TRBV20-1 and TRBJ2-1; D remains ambiguous. Germline lookup yields CDR1 DFQATT and CDR2 SNEGSKA (reference sequence). The CDR3 sequence is 10 residues long.

This chain joins TRBV5-1 and TRBJ2-7; 12 bases map to TRBD2. The V gene end was trimmed by 1 base and the J gene end by 6 bases; junction bases not matched to a gene: 8. The germline V gene encodes CDR1 SGHRS and CDR2 YFSETQ. There are 16 residues in the CDR3. CDR3 bases: TGCGCCAGCAGCTTGCCCACTAGCGGGAGGATCGGCGAGCAGTACTTC. This codes for CASSLPTSGRIGEQYF. The full variable domain, completed using reference TRBV5-1 and TRBJ2-7, is KAGVTQTPRYLIKTRGQQVTLSCSPISGHRSVSWYQQTPGQGLQFLFEYFSETQRNKGNFPGRFSGRQFSNSRSEMNVSTLELGDSALYLCASSLPTSGRIGEQYFGPGTRLTVT.

The chain links TRBV2 to TRBJ1-1, with 12 nucleotides matching TRBD1. The CDR3 contains 15 residues. V lost 6 bases and J lost 8; bases outside the gene matches: 10. Germline assignment: CDR1 SNHLY and CDR2 FYNNEI. CDR3 sequence reads: CASREGQGATSEAFF. The CDR3 DNA sequence: TGTGCCAGCAGGGAGGGACAGGGGGCGACGTCAGAAGCTTTCTTT. Using reference TRBV2 and TRBJ1-1 for the parts outside the CDR3, the full variable domain is EPEVTQTPSHQVTQMGQEVILRCVPISNHLYFYWYRQILGQKVEFLVSFYNNEISEKSEIFDDQFSVERPDGSNFTLKIRSTKLEDSAMYFCASREGQGATSEAFFGQGTRLTVV.

The chain links TRBV7-3 to TRBJ2-1; TRBD1 matches 8 bases. The V gene end was trimmed by 2 bases and the J gene end by 6 bases; junction bases not matched to a gene: 3. CDR1 and CDR2 from the germline V gene are SGHTA and FQGTGA. The CDR3 sequence is 14 residues long. As DNA, the CDR3 is TGTGCCAGCAGCTTACGACAGGGGCCCAATGAGCAGTTCTTC. Its translation is CASSLRQGPNEQFF.

This clonotype was observed a few times. The V gene is TRBV5-1, the J gene TRBJ2-7; 14 nucleotides agree with TRBD2. The CDR3 length is 15 residues. Germline-derived CDR1 and CDR2 are SGHRS and YFSETQ. The V gene end was trimmed by 4 bases and the J gene end by 4 bases; junction bases not matched to a gene: 4. The CDR3: CASSAGLAGVYEQYF. The CDR3 coding sequence is TGCGCCAGCAGCGCGGGACTAGCGGGAGTTTACGAGCAGTACTTC.

The V gene is TRBV6-6, the J gene TRBJ1-2, with 10 bases that match TRBD1. In germline, CDR1 is MNHNY, CDR2 SVGAGI (reference sequence). The CDR3 runs 14 residues. V gave up 6 bases and J gave up 4 bases; unmatched junction bases: 5. CDR3 region: CASRTGTGVYGYTF. Written as DNA, the CDR3 is TGTGCCAGCAGAACCGGGACAGGGGTCTATGGCTACACCTTC.

The chain combines TRBV5-1 with TRBJ1-2; no clear D gene. CDR1 and CDR2 from the germline V gene are SGHRS and YFSETQ. This CDR3 is 14 amino acids long. V was shortened by 0 bases and J by 4 bases, with 10 bases between the two germline ends. CDR3: CASSLEGDLYGYTF. CDR3 sequence (DNA): TGCGCCAGCAGCTTGGAAGGAGATCTCTATGGCTACACCTTC.